This T cell receptor beta chain was sequenced in a study of blood T cell repertoires in COVID-19. J was trimmed by 9 bases and V by 0 bases; bases with no gene match: 9. Germline V gene sequence: CDR1 SGDLS, CDR2 YYNGEE. CDR3 length: 16 amino acids. Measured with immunoSEQ multiplex PCR; TCRdb has only the in-frame clones, and not every one. The sample holds about 100,000 clones, about 87% seen once. Material for sequencing was peripheral blood. The receptor's source is a woman aged 25-40 years with acute or convalescent COVID-19. The rearrangement joins TRBV9 to TRBJ2-1; 10 bases line up with TRBD2. Here the CDR3 DNA reads TGTGCCAGCAGCGTAGTAGTAGCGGGGGGTTTGGGTGAGCAGTTCTTC. It encodes CASSVVVAGGLGEQFF.